The source of this T cell receptor beta chain is a study of T cells in Graves' hyperthyroidism and ophthalmopathy. General study findings and limits: From stable hyperthyroidism, ophthalmopathy was separated by a 13 V-J model.

Amplified TCR beta CDR3 regions derived from RNA transcripts. First-round RT-PCR of the TCR CDR3 relied on the HTBI primer set. TCRdb processed the multiplex PCR reads anew with MiXCR; each CDR3 protein has one entry. The table includes a few hundred thousand distinct CDR3 sequences, roughly a sixth detected once. Of note for this clonotype: Its antigen remains unknown.

Germline V gene sequence: CDR1 MNHNS, CDR2 SASEGT. V gave up 6 bases and J gave up 5 bases, with 13 bases separating them. This CDR3 has 13 residues. Clinical symptoms, serum thyroxine and TRAb, thyroid ultrasound and orbital computed tomography together formed the diagnostic basis. The receptor comes from a middle-aged woman with Graves' ophthalmopathy. Sequences were obtained from blood. This chain connects TRBV6-1 to TRBJ2-5; tentative D call: TRBD1 (5 bases). The CDR3 loop reads CASRQGISETQYF. CDR3 bases: TGTGCCAGCAGGCAGGGAATTTCGGAGACCCAGTACTTC.